This T cell receptor (beta chain) was sequenced in a study of blood T cell repertoires in COVID-19. Measured with immunoSEQ multiplex PCR; TCRdb has only the in-frame clones, and not every one. The repertoire consists of about 130,000 clones, with approximately 74% occurring once and the leading ten covering around 5.9%. Germline V CDR1 and CDR2: LNHDA, SQIVND (reference sequence). The CDR3 spans 16 residues. Trimming left V 1 base short and J 5 bases short, with 15 bases between. This chain links TRBV19 with TRBJ1-5; a weak D match, TRBD1 (5 bases). This sequence was found in a man between 60 and 70 years old with acute or convalescent COVID-19. Sequenced: peripheral blood. CDR3 amino acids: CASSIGAGVRDQPQHF. CDR3 coding DNA: TGTGCCAGTAGTATAGGGGCGGGGGTTCGCGATCAGCCCCAGCATTTT.